This is a list of T cell receptor beta chains from one sample in a study of shared clonotypes between healthy human individuals. This table comes from immunoSEQ multiplex PCR, and its TCRdb copy is limited to in-frame clones, with some not included. Of 850,000 to 1,200,000 clones listed, 70% to 80% are singletons. The sample comprised memory CD4+ T cells sorted from blood. The receptor set was obtained from a man between 18 and 29 years old in good health. The CDR3 runs from the conserved cysteine through the conserved F or W. D genes are given only for firm matches. Size tells how often a clone was seen (once, few, many) or the class of an expanded clone, and some rows leave it out.

TRBJ2-1 | NA | NA | TRBV7-6 | CATTGTPYNEQFF | TGTGCCACGACCGGGACTCCCTACAATGAGCAGTTCTTC
TRBJ1-1 | NA | NA | TRBV15 | CATRTDEENTEAFF | TGTGCCACCAGGACAGATGAAGAGAACACTGAAGCTTTCTTT
TRBJ2-2 | NA | NA | TRBV4-3 | CASSQRHGQGYTGELFF | TGCGCCAGCAGCCAACGACATGGGCAGGGCTACACCGGGGAGCTGTTTTTT
TRBJ2-1 | TRBD2 | NA | TRBV18 | CASSPTRTSNNEQFF | TGTGCCAGCTCACCAACCAGGACTAGCAACAATGAGCAGTTCTTC
TRBJ1-2 | TRBD1 | NA | TRBV28 | CASSGQDLLANYGYTF | TGTGCCAGCAGTGGACAGGACCTGTTAGCTAACTATGGCTACACCTTC
TRBJ1-1 | NA | few | TRBV30 | CAWTGSYTEAFF | TGTGCCTGGACTGGGTCCTACACTGAAGCTTTCTTT
TRBJ2-5 | NA | few | TRBV27 | CASSRTPGETQYF | TGTGCCAGCAGCCGAACTCCCGGGGAGACCCAGTACTTC
TRBJ1-2 | NA | few | TRBV5-1 | CASSPSGGLYGYTF | TGCGCCAGCAGCCCCTCTGGGGGGCTCTATGGCTACACCTTC
TRBJ1-2 | NA | NA | TRBV28 | CASGYSYGYTF | TGTGCCAGCGGTTACAGCTATGGCTACACCTTC
TRBJ1-6 | NA | NA | TRBV5-1 | CASSLEGAGNSPLHF | TGCGCCAGCAGCTTGGAAGGGGCTGGGAATTCACCCCTCCACTTT
TRBJ2-7 | NA | few | TRBV25-1 | CASSSISGQYF | TGTGCCAGCAGTTCGATATCGGGGCAGTACTTC
TRBJ1-1 | NA | few | TRBV30 | CAWSRDTRNTEAFF | TGTGCCTGGAGTCGGGACACGAGGAACACTGAAGCTTTCTTT
TRBJ2-5 | NA | NA | TRBV5-4 | CASSLGGRQETQYF | TGTGCCAGCAGCTTGGGGGGGCGACAAGAGACCCAGTACTTC
TRBJ2-7 | NA | NA | TRBV5-1 | CASSLARLAVGYEQYF | TGCGCCAGCAGCTTGGCCCGGTTAGCGGTCGGGTACGAGCAGTACTTC
TRBJ2-5 | TRBD1 | NA | TRBV5-1 | CASSTRQGSETQYF | TGCGCCAGCAGCACCCGACAGGGCTCGGAGACCCAGTACTTC
TRBJ1-1 | NA | few | TRBV30 | CAWSVRGRVLTNTEAFF | TGTGCCTGGAGTGTACGGGGGAGGGTCCTAACGAACACTGAAGCTTTCTTT
TRBJ1-1 | NA | many | TRBV6-5 | CASAPQGLNTEAFF | TGTGCCAGCGCCCCACAGGGCCTTAACACTGAAGCTTTCTTT
TRBJ2-7 | NA | NA | TRBV11-2 | CASSPQGGTYEQYF | TGTGCCAGCAGCCCCCAGGGGGGCACCTACGAGCAGTACTTC
TRBJ2-3 | TRBD1 | NA | TRBV10-2 | CASRGDRIADTQYF | TGCGCCAGCCGAGGGGACAGGATTGCAGATACGCAGTATTTT
TRBJ2-2 | TRBD2 | NA | TRBV11-2 | CASSLALSTSPGELFF | TGTGCCAGCAGCTTAGCGCTCTCGACTAGCCCCGGGGAGCTGTTTTTT
TRBJ2-1 | TRBD2 | NA | TRBV2 | CASSGTSGGFNEQFF | TGTGCCAGCAGTGGGACTAGCGGGGGCTTCAATGAGCAGTTCTTC
TRBJ1-6 | NA | NA | TRBV5-1 | CASSSAGTTDSPLHF | TGCGCCAGCAGTTCGGCCGGGACAACCGATTCACCCCTCCACTTT
TRBJ1-4 | NA | NA | TRBV5-1 | CASSFTWTNEKLFF | TGCGCCAGCAGCTTTACCTGGACTAATGAAAAACTGTTTTTT
TRBJ2-2 | TRBD2 | few | TRBV5-4 | CASSLPGLPTGELFF | TGTGCCAGCAGCCTACCGGGACTACCTACCGGGGAGCTGTTTTTT
TRBJ2-5 | TRBD2 | NA | TRBV7-2 | CASSPFGGSVETQYF | TGTGCCAGCAGCCCTTTCGGCGGGAGTGTGGAGACCCAGTACTTC
TRBJ2-1 | TRBD2 | NA | TRBV27 | CASSFTGTRPNEQFF | TGTGCCAGCAGTTTCACAGGGACTAGACCCAATGAGCAGTTCTTC
TRBJ2-7 | TRBD2 | NA | TRBV30 | CAWQPGGRSNEQYF | TGTGCCTGGCAACCAGGCGGGAGGAGCAACGAGCAGTACTTC
TRBJ2-7 | NA | NA | TRBV7-8 | CASSLERQMSYEQYF | TGTGCCAGCAGCTTAGAGAGGCAAATGAGCTACGAGCAGTACTTC
TRBJ1-5 | TRBD1 | few | TRBV19 | CASSISRTGSQPQHF | TGTGCCAGTAGTATATCCCGGACAGGATCTCAGCCCCAGCATTTT